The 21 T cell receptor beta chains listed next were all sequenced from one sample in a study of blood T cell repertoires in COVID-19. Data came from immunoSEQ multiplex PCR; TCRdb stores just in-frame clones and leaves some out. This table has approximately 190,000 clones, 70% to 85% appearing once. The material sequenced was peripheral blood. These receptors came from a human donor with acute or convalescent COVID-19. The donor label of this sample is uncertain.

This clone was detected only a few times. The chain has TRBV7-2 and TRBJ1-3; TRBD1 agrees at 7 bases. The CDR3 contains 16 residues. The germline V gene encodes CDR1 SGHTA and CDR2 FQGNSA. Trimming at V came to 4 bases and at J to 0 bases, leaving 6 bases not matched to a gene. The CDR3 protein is CASSSPTGTSGNTIYF. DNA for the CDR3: TGTGCCAGCAGCTCTCCGACAGGGACCTCTGGAAACACCATATATTTT.

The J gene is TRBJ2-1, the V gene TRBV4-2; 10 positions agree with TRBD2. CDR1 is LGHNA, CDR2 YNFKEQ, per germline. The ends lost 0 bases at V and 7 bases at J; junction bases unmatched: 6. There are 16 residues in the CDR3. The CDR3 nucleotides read TGTGCCAGCAGCCAAGAGACTAGCGGGCCCCAAAATGAGCAGTTCTTC. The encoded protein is CASSQETSGPQNEQFF.

The DNA for the CDR3 is TGCGCCAGCAGCTGGTCGGGACTAGCGGGAGGGCCATCCGACGAGCAGTTCTTC. As protein: CASSWSGLAGGPSDEQFF. The chain employs TRBV5-1 and TRBJ2-1; 16 bases fit TRBD2. This CDR3 is built from 18 residues. CDR1 is SGHRS and CDR2 is YFSETQ in the germline V gene. V gave up 3 bases and J gave up 10 bases; unmatched junction bases: 13.

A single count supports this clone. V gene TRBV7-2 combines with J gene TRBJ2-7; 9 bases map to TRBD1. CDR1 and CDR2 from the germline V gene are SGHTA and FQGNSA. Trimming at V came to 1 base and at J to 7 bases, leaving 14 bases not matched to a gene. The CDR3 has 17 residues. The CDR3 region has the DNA TGTGCCAGCAGCTTAGGGCCGGGACAGGGAAAGGGAAGGGAGCAGTACTTC. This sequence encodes CASSLGPGQGKGREQYF.

For the CDR3, the DNA is TGTGCCAGCTCACCACCGGAGGCTGGGGCCAACGTCCTGACTTTC. Protein sequence: CASSPPEAGANVLTF. This chain connects TRBV18 to TRBJ2-6; the D gene is possibly TRBD2 (5 bases). V lost 0 bases, J lost 2 bases, and 5 bases lay in between. The CDR3 loop spans 15 amino acids. CDR1 is KGHSH, CDR2 LQKENI, per germline.

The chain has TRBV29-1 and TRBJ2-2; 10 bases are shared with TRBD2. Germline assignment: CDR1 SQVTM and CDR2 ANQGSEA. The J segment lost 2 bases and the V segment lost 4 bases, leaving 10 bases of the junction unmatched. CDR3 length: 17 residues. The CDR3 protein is CSVAPEGTSVNTGELFF. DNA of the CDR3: TGCAGCGTTGCACCTGAGGGGACTAGCGTAAACACCGGGGAGCTGTTTTTT.

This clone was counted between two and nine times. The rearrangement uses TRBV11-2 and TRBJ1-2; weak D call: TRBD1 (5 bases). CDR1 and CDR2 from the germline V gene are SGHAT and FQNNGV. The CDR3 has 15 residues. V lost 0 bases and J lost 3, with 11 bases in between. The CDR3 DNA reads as TGTGCCAGCAGCTTAGATTGGGCGACAGACTATGGCTACACCTTC. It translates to CASSLDWATDYGYTF. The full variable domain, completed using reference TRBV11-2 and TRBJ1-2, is EAGVAQSPRYKIIEKRQSVAFWCNPISGHATLYWYQQILGQGPKLLIQFQNNGVVDDSQLPKDRFSAERLKGVDSTLKIQPAKLEDSAVYLCASSLDWATDYGYTFGSGTRLTVV.

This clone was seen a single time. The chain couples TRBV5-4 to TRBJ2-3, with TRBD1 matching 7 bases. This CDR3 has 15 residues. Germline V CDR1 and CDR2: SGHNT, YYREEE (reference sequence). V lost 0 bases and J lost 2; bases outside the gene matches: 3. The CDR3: CASSLGQGATDTQYF. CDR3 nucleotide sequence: TGTGCCAGCAGCTTGGGACAGGGCGCCACAGATACGCAGTATTTT.

CDR3: CASSTRGNYGYTF. CDR3 DNA sequence: TGTGCCAGCAGCACCAGGGGTAACTATGGCTACACCTTC. This chain joins TRBV12-3 or TRBV12-4 and TRBJ1-2; TRBD1 might be the D (6 bases). Trimming stripped 6 bases from V and 1 base from J, with 9 bases between. The CDR3 totals 13 residues.

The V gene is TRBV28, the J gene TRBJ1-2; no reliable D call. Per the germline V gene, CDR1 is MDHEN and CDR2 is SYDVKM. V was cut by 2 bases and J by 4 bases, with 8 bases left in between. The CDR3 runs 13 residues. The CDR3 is CASSLNSFYGYTF. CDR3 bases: TGTGCCAGCAGTTTAAACAGTTTCTATGGCTACACCTTC.

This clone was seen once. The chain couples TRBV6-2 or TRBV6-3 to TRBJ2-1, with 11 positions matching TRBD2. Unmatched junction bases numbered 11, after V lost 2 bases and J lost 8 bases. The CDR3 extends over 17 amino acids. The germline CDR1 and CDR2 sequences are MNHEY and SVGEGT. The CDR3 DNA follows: TGTGCCAGCAGTTACCACAGTAGCGGGAGGGCCGGGGATGAGCAGTTCTTC. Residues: CASSYHSSGRAGDEQFF.

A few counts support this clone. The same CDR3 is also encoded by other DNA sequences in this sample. The chain's CDR3 is CASSGGGTNEKLFF. Written as DNA, the CDR3 is TGTGCCAGCAGTGGGGGGGGAACTAATGAAAAACTGTTTTTT. This chain links TRBV28 with TRBJ1-4; D may be TRBD1 (5 bases). The germline gives CDR1 MDHEN, CDR2 SYDVKM. The CDR3 has 14 amino acids. V was cut by 5 bases and J by 1 base, with 8 bases left in between.

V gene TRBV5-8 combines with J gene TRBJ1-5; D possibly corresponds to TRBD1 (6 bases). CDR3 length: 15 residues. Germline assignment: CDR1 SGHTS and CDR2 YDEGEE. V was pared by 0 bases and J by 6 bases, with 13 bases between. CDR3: CASSLGDRIGQPQHF. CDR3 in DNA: TGTGCCAGCAGCTTGGGTGACAGGATTGGTCAGCCCCAGCATTTT.

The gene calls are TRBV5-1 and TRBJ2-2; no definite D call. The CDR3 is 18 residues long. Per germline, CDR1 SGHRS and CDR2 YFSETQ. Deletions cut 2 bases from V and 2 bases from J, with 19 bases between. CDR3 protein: CASSLYGRRLSNTGELFF. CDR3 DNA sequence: TGCGCCAGCAGCTTATATGGTAGGAGACTGTCAAACACCGGGGAGCTGTTTTTT.

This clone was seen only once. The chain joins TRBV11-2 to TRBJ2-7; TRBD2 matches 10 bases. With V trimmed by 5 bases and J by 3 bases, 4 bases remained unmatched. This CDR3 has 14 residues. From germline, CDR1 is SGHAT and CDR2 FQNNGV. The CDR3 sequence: CASSGLADVYEQYF. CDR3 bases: TGTGCCAGCAGCGGACTAGCGGACGTCTACGAGCAGTACTTC. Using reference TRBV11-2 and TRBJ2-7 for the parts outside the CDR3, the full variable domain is EAGVAQSPRYKIIEKRQSVAFWCNPISGHATLYWYQQILGQGPKLLIQFQNNGVVDDSQLPKDRFSAERLKGVDSTLKIQPAKLEDSAVYLCASSGLADVYEQYFGPGTRLTVT.

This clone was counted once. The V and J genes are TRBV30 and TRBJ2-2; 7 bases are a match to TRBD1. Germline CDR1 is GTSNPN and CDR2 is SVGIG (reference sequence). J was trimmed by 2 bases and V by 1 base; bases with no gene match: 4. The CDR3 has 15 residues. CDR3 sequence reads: CAWSEGARNTGELFF. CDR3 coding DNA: TGTGCCTGGAGTGAGGGGGCGAGAAACACCGGGGAGCTGTTTTTT.

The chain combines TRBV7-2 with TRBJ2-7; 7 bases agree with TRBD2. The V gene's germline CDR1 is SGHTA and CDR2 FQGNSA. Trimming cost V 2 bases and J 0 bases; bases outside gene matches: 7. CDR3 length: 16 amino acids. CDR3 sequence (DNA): TGTGCCAGCAGCTTAATCTCTAGCGGCTTCTCCTACGAGCAGTACTTC. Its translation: CASSLISSGFSYEQYF.

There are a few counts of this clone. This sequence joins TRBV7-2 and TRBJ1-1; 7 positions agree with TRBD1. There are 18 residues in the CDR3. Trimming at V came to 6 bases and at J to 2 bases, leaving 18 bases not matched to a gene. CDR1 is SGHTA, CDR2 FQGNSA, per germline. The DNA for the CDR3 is TGTGCCAGCAGACGTAGGGGGGCCGACAGGGTAGGTAACACTGAAGCTTTCTTT. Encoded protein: CASRRRGADRVGNTEAFF.

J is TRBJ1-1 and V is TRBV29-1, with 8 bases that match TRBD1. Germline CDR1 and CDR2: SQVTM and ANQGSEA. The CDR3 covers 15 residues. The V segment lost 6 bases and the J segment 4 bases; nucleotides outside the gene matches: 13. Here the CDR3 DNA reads TGCAGCGTAGAGCCCAAAAACACAGGGGGCACTGAAGCTTTCTTT. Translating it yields CSVEPKNTGGTEAFF.

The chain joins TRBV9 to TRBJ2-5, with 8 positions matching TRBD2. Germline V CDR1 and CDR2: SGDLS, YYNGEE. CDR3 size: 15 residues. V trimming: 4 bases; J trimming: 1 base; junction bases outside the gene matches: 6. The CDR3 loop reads CASSPFSGIQETQYF. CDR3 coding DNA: TGTGCCAGCAGCCCTTTTAGCGGGATCCAAGAGACCCAGTACTTC.

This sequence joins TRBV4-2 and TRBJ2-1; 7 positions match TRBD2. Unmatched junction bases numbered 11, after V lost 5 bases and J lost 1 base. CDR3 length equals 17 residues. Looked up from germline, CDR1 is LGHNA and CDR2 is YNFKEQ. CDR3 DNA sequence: TGTGCCAGCAGCTCGCGGCCTAGCGGCCAATCCTACAATGAGCAGTTCTTC. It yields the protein CASSSRPSGQSYNEQFF.